This record concerns one T cell receptor beta chain sequence. Data came from immunoSEQ multiplex PCR; TCRdb stores just in-frame clones and leaves some out. The sample includes about 140,000 clones, under 95% of them seen just once. The entry originates in a study of control samples from healthy donors and cancer patients. Germline-derived CDR1 and CDR2 are SGHTS and YDEGEE. The CDR3 length is 17 residues. V was shortened by 0 bases and J by 1 base, with 14 bases between the two germline ends. This sequence originates from a man aged 40-50 years in good health. The chain combines TRBV5-8 with TRBJ2-4; tentative D call: TRBD2 (6 bases). The sample consisted of blood. The CDR3 sequence: CASSLVGSSRAKNIQYF. The CDR3 nucleotides read TGTGCCAGCAGCTTGGTCGGGAGCTCGAGGGCCAAAAACATTCAGTACTTC.